The 9 T cell receptor beta chains below were found in one sample sequenced in a study of T cell clones after liver transplantation. TCRdb keeps only in-frame clones here, not all; method: immunoSEQ multiplex PCR. Altogether 80,000 or so clones are present, about 84% being singletons, with the ten largest covering around 0.45%. The starting material was CD4+ T cells from blood, obtained roughly 3.5 years after liver transplant. These receptors were taken from a human patient who received a liver transplant. Some T cells may possibly be graft donor cells.

The rearrangement links TRBV6-1 to TRBJ1-2, with TRBD1 matching over 11 bases. Trimming at V came to 1 base and at J to 6 bases, leaving 7 bases not matched to a gene. The germline V gene has CDR1 MNHNS and CDR2 SASEGT. This CDR3 is built from 16 residues. CDR3 protein: CASSEGTGGESHGYTF. The DNA of the CDR3 is TGTGCCAGCAGTGAAGGGACAGGGGGCGAAAGCCATGGCTACACCTTC.

This chain joins TRBV28 and TRBJ2-3, with no clear D. The germline V gene encodes CDR1 MDHEN and CDR2 SYDVKM. The V end lost 4 bases, the J end lost 6 bases, and 8 bases lay between the germline ends. The length of the CDR3 is 12 residues. This chain's CDR3 is CASSSSPDTQYF. CDR3 DNA: TGTGCCAGCAGTTCCTCCCCCGATACGCAGTATTTT.

The chain combines TRBV6-6 with TRBJ2-3; no clear D. Trimming shortened V by 2 bases and J by 4 bases, and 1 base separated the two germline ends. The CDR3 is made up of 11 amino acids. Germline CDR1 reads MNHNY; CDR2 reads SVGAGI (reference sequence). The CDR3: CASSYADTQYF. CDR3 in DNA: TGTGCCAGCAGTTACGCAGATACGCAGTATTTT.

The genes are TRBV2 and TRBJ2-7, with D uncertain. Per the germline V gene, CDR1 is SNHLY and CDR2 is FYNNEI. Trimming took off 5 bases at V and 7 bases at J, with 15 bases between the two ends. This CDR3 comprises 13 residues. For the CDR3, the DNA is TGTGCCAGCAGTCGCCGTTACCGGGTTGAGCAGTACTTC. Protein sequence: CASSRRYRVEQYF.

V is TRBV6-6 and J is TRBJ1-1; D unclear. V was trimmed by 6 bases and J by 2 bases, leaving 10 bases between them. The V gene's germline CDR1 is MNHNY and CDR2 SVGAGI (reference sequence). The CDR3 runs to 13 residues. This chain's CDR3 is CASSPPPNTEAFF. CDR3 sequence (DNA): TGTGCCAGCAGCCCCCCACCAAACACTGAAGCTTTCTTT.

This CDR3 is CASSDSQRWYQETQYF. The CDR3 nucleotides are TGTGCCAGCAGTGACTCGCAGCGGTGGTACCAAGAGACCCAGTACTTC. This chain uses TRBV6-4 with TRBJ2-5, with a possible D match to TRBD2 (5 bases). Germline assignment: CDR1 MRHNA and CDR2 SNTAGT. V lost 0 bases, J lost 0 bases, and 11 bases lay in between. This CDR3 spans 16 amino acids.

This chain's CDR3 is CASSFLPGGQGNTGELFF. CDR3 nucleotide sequence: TGCGCCAGCAGCTTTCTCCCCGGGGGACAGGGGAACACCGGGGAGCTGTTTTTT. This chain links TRBV5-1 with TRBJ2-2, with 9 nucleotides matching TRBD1. The CDR3 covers 18 residues. Germline V gives CDR1 SGHRS, CDR2 YFSETQ. V was clipped by 2 bases and J by 1 base; unmatched bases: 9.

This rearrangement joins TRBV19 to TRBJ2-3; D is possibly TRBD1 (6 bases). This CDR3 spans 14 amino acids. The V gene's germline CDR1 is LNHDA and CDR2 SQIVND (reference sequence). With 7 bases removed from V and 3 bases from J, the gap between germline ends came to 14 bases. CDR3 amino acids: CASTPRGLTDTQYF. CDR3 DNA: TGTGCCAGTACCCCGAGGGGGTTGACAGATACGCAGTATTTT.

The chain links TRBV7-2 to TRBJ2-2; D might be TRBD2 (6 bases). CDR3 size: 14 residues. Per the germline V gene, CDR1 is SGHTA and CDR2 is FQGNSA. The V and J ends lost 7 bases and 2 bases respectively, with 11 bases between them. CDR3 coding DNA: TGTGCCAGCACCCGTAGCGGAAACACCGGGGAGCTGTTTTTT. Protein sequence: CASTRSGNTGELFF.